These T cell receptor beta chains were read from a single sample in a study of T cells in Graves' hyperthyroidism and ophthalmopathy. From the multiplex PCR reads, TCRdb called clonotypes with MiXCR, one entry per CDR3 protein. The sample lists 550,000 to 850,000 distinct CDR3 sequences, about 17% seen once, with 16% in the top ten. The sequencing sample was made of blood. These receptors all stem from a woman in her forties or fifties with Graves' hyperthyroidism that later progressed to Graves' ophthalmopathy. CDR3s include the opening cysteine and the closing phenylalanine or tryptophan.

V gene	J gene	CDR3 length	CDR3 protein
TRBV6-5	TRBJ2-1	14	CASSYSRTNNEQFF
TRBV19	TRBJ2-1	17	CASSPQLAGGYGGEQFF
TRBV6-5	TRBJ1-2	14	CASSYSTGDFGYTF
TRBV6-9	TRBJ1-1	12	CASSYQTGAAFF
TRBV3-1	TRBJ1-1	14	CASSSGPKNTEAFF
TRBV18	TRBJ1-1	14	CASSPPGVDTEAFF
TRBV7-9	TRBJ1-2	13	CASSLGTSYGYTF
TRBV6-2/TRBV6-3	TRBJ2-2	15	CASSQDRGLAGELFF
TRBV30	TRBJ1-2	12	CAWGGGNYGYTF
TRBV2	TRBJ2-7	15	CASRGGGAIRSEQYF
TRBV7-9	TRBJ2-7	14	CASRESGSRDEQYF
TRBV3-1	TRBJ2-7	17	CASSQDGFSLLKNEQYF
TRBV6-5	TRBJ2-7	13	CASSYRQFYEQYF
TRBV11-3	TRBJ2-2	13	CASSLDSTGELFF
TRBV27	TRBJ1-5	13	CASSPDGDRPQHF
TRBV12-3/TRBV12-4	TRBJ2-7	16	CASSLALAGGIYEQYF
TRBV3-1	TRBJ2-5	14	CASSQWVYQETQYF
TRBV7-6	TRBJ2-1	15	CASSLISSSYNEQFF
TRBV20-1	TRBJ1-5	12	CSALTGGQPQHF
TRBV18	TRBJ2-4	13	CASSPFGENIQYF
TRBV6-2/TRBV6-3	TRBJ2-2	12	CASSLDAGELFF
TRBV27	TRBJ1-2	14	CASRLTGKNYGYTF
TRBV12-3/TRBV12-4	TRBJ1-2	12	CASSTNRGGYTF
TRBV19	TRBJ2-4	17	CASSIAPGQVAKNIQYF
TRBV6-1	TRBJ1-5	11	CASREGQPQHF
TRBV15	TRBJ2-5	17	CATSRDGGGGLAETQYF
TRBV12-3/TRBV12-4	TRBJ2-7	13	CASSAGLDYEQYF
TRBV7-2	TRBJ2-3	17	CASSLDWTSGSTDTQYF
TRBV20-1	TRBJ2-5	14	CSAKWTGTQETQYF
TRBV27	TRBJ1-4	15	CASTLTARVNEKLFF
TRBV11-2	TRBJ1-5	14	CASSPFGSNQPQHF
TRBV2	TRBJ1-1	14	CASSEGLGTLEAFF
TRBV7-8	TRBJ1-6	16	CASSSLKGPGNSPLHF
TRBV29-1	TRBJ1-5	13	CSVRQGGNQPQHF
TRBV16	TRBJ1-4	14	CASSPIGGWEKLFF
TRBV20-1	TRBJ1-1	14	CSASETGGFTEAFF